This T cell receptor (beta chain) is from a study of shared clonotypes between healthy human individuals. Naive CD8 cells lacked CD45RO, underwent positive selection for CCR7 and left out terminally differentiated effector memory CD45RA+ cells. The CDR3 covers 12 residues. Trimming took off 0 bases at V and 6 bases at J, with 9 bases between the two ends. Germline V CDR1 and CDR2: GTSNPN, SVGIG (reference sequence). The table came from immunoSEQ multiplex PCR; TCRdb's copy has only in-frame clones and leaves some out. The table shows roughly 550,000 clones, with less than 97% occurring only once. The sequence came from a woman aged 25 to 45 in good health. V and J are TRBV30 and TRBJ2-7; D tentatively reads TRBD1 or TRBD2 (5 bases each). The specimen was naive CD8+ T cells sorted from blood. CDR3 nucleotides: TGTGCCTGGAGTGTATATGGGGGCGAGCAGTACTTC. It translates to CAWSVYGGEQYF.